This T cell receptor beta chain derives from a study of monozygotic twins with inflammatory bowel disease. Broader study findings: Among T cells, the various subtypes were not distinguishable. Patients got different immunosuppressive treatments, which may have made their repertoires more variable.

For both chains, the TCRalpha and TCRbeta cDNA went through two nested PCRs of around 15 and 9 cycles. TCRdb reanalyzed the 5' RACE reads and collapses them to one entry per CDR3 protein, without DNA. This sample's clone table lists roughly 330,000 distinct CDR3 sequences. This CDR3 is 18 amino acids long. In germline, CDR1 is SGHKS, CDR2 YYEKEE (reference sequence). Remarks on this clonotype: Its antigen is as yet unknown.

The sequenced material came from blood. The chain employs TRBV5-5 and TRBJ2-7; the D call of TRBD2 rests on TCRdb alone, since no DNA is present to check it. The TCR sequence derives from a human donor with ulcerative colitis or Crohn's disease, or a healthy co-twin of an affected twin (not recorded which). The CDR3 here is CASSLDLGTSGSSYEQYF.